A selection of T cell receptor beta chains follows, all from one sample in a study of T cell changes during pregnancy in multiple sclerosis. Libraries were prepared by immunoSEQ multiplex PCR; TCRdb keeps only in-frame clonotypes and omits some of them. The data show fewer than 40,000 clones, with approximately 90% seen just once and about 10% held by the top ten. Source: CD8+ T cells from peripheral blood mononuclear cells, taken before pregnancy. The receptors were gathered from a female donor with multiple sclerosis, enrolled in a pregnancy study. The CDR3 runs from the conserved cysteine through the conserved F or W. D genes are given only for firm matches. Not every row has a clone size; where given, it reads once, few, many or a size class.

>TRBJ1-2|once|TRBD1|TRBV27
TGTGCCAGCACCATTTTGGGCGGACAGGGGGCTGACTATGGCTACACCTTC
CASTILGGQGADYGYTF
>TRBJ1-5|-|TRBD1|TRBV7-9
TGTGCCAGCAGCTCGACAGGGCCCAATCAGCCCCAGCATTTT
CASSSTGPNQPQHF
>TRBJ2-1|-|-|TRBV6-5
TGTGCCAGCAGTAAGGGGGACAATGAGCAGTTCTTC
CASSKGDNEQFF
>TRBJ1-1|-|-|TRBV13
TGTGCCAGCAGTAACCAGGCGGAAGCTTTCTTT
CASSNQAEAFF
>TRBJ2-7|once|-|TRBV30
TGTGCCTGGGGCGGCGAGGGCAGGACCTCCTACGAGCAGTACTTC
CAWGGEGRTSYEQYF
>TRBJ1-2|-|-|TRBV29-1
TGCAGCGTCGATCCAGGGCATTATGGCTACACCTTC
CSVDPGHYGYTF
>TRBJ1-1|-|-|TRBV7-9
TGTGCCAGCAGCTTAGCTGCAGGGGTGGGCACTGAAGCTTTCTTT
CASSLAAGVGTEAFF
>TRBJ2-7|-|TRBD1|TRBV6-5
TGTGCCAGCAGTTACTCTGGCTTGGACAGGACCTACGAGCAGTACTTC
CASSYSGLDRTYEQYF
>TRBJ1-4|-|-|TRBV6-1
TGTGCCAGCAGTGAAGGTGAAGGGGGAAATGAAAAACTGTTTTTT
CASSEGEGGNEKLFF
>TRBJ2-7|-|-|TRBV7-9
TGTGCCAGCAGCTCCCCATCGGGGATCGACTCCTACGAGCAGTACTTC
CASSSPSGIDSYEQYF
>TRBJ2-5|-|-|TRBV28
TGTGCCAGCAGTTTAACGCAAGTATGGAGGTGGGAGACCCAGTACTTC
CASSLTQVWRWETQYF
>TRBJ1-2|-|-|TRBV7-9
TGTGCCAGCAGCTCCCTCCCTGCCGGGGAGAATAACTATGGCTACACCTTC
CASSSLPAGENNYGYTF
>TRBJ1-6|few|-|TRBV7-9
TGTGCCAGCAGCTTAGAGGGAGGCTTAGGGTCACCCCTCCACTTT
CASSLEGGLGSPLHF
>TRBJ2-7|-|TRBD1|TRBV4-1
TGCGCCAGCAGCGACCTTTACACAGGGGCAACAAGACCCTACGAGCAGTACTTC
CASSDLYTGATRPYEQYF
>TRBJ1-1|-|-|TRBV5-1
TGCGCCAGCAGCTTGACTGGTCTGAACACTGAAGCTTTCTTT
CASSLTGLNTEAFF
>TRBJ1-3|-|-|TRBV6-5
TGTGCCAGCAGGACAACAGGGAGCTCTGGAAACACCATATATTTT
CASRTTGSSGNTIYF
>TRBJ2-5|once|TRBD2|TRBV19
TGTGCCAGTAGTCCGAGTGGGCCAGCGGGGGGAGGGCAAGAGACCCAGTACTTC
CASSPSGPAGGGQETQYF
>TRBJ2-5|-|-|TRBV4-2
TGTGCCAGCAGCCAAGATCGGGGACAACAAGAGACCCAGTACTTC
CASSQDRGQQETQYF
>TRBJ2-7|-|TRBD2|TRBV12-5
TGTGCTAGTGGTTTTAGCGGGAACCCCTACGAGCAGTACTTC
CASGFSGNPYEQYF
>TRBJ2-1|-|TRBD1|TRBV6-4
TGTGCCAGCAGTGACTCCGGGACAGGGCATTACAATGAGCAGTTCTTC
CASSDSGTGHYNEQFF
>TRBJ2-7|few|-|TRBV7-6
TGTGCCAGCAGCTCTGGGGCAGGGAACTCCTACGAGCAGTACTTC
CASSSGAGNSYEQYF
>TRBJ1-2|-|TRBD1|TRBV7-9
TGTGCCAGCAGCTACCTAGGACAGGAAACTAACTATGGCTACACCTTC
CASSYLGQETNYGYTF
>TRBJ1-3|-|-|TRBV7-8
TGTGCCAGCAGCTTAGGAACCGGGACTGGCTCTGGAAACACCATATATTTT
CASSLGTGTGSGNTIYF
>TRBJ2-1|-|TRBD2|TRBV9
TGTGCCAGCAGCGCGCGACTAGCGGGAGGGCACAATGAGCAGTTCTTC
CASSARLAGGHNEQFF
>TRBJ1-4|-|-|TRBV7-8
TGTGCCAGCAGCGACCCCAGGGGACCCGAAAAACTGTTTTTT
CASSDPRGPEKLFF
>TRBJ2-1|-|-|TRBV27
TGTGCCAGCAGTACATACAATGAGCAGTTCTTC
CASSTYNEQFF
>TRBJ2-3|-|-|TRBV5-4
TGTGCCAGCAGCTTCATCACAGATACGCAGTATTTT
CASSFITDTQYF
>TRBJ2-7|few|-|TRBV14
TGTGCCAGCAGACAACACAGGATGGACGAGCAGTACTTC
CASRQHRMDEQYF
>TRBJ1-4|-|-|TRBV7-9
TGTGCCAGCAGCAACGATTTTACAGGGTCAAGGGAAAAACTGTTTTTT
CASSNDFTGSREKLFF
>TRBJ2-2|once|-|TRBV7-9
TGTGCCAGCAGCTCCCGCCGGACTAAGAACACCGGGGAGCTGTTTTTT
CASSSRRTKNTGELFF
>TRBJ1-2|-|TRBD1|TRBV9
TGTGCCACAGGGGGCAAAATGTTTGGCTACACCTTC
CATGGKMFGYTF
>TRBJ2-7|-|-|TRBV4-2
TGTGCCAGCAGCCCCCCCGGCTCCTACGAGCAGTACTTC
CASSPPGSYEQYF
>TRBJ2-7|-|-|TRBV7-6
TGTGCCAGCAGCTTAGAGGAGGGATCCTACGAGCAGTACTTC
CASSLEEGSYEQYF
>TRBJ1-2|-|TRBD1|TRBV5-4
TGTGCCAGCAGCTTCACACAGGGGACCGCTAACTATGGCTACACCTTC
CASSFTQGTANYGYTF
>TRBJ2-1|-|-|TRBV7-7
TGTGCCACCCGACGTGTTGAGACTCTAAATGAGCAGTTCTTC
CATRRVETLNEQFF
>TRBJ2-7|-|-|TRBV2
TGTGCCAGCGGCGGGAAGCAGTACTTC
CASGGKQYF
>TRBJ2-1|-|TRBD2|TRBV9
TGTGCCAGCAGCGCCCCCGGACTAGCGGGGGGCCGTGAGCAGTTCTTC
CASSAPGLAGGREQFF
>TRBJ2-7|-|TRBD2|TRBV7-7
TGTGCCAGCAGCACACCCCCCGGGACTAGCTCTTACGAGCAGTACTTC
CASSTPPGTSSYEQYF
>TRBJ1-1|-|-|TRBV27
TGTGCCAGCAGTTTCTATGGGTGGGGGCGGCAGAACACTGAAGCTTTCTTT
CASSFYGWGRQNTEAFF
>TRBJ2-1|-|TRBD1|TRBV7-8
TGTGCCAGCAGCTTCCGGGACAGGGGAACTGACAATGAGCAGTTCTTC
CASSFRDRGTDNEQFF
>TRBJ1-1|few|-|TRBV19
TGTGCCAGTAGTTTAGAAGCTTTCTTT
CASSLEAFF
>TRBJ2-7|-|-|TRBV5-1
TGCGCCTCGTCCTGGGGGGTCGACTACGAGCAGTACTTC
CASSWGVDYEQYF
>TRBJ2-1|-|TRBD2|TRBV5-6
TGTGCCAGCAGCCCGGGACTAGCTATCCATGAGCAGTTCTTC
CASSPGLAIHEQFF
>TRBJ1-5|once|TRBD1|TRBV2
TGTGCCAGCAGTGAAGACCCGGGACAGGGAAATCAGCCCCAGCATTTT
CASSEDPGQGNQPQHF
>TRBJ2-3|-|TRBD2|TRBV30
TGTGCCTGGAGTTTTTCTTTCGGACTAGCGGCAGATACGCAGTATTTT
CAWSFSFGLAADTQYF
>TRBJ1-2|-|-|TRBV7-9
TGTGCCAGCAGCTTGGGGACACTAAACTATGGCTACACCTTC
CASSLGTLNYGYTF
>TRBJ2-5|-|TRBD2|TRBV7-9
TGTGCCAGCAGCTACAGCGGGGGGGTGGAGACCCAGTACTTC
CASSYSGGVETQYF
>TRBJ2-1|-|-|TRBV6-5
TGTGCCAGCAGTTATGCGGCAGGGGCCAACAATGAGCAGTTCTTC
CASSYAAGANNEQFF
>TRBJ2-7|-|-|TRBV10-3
TGTGCCATCGGAGAGGGCTACGAGCAGTACTTC
CAIGEGYEQYF
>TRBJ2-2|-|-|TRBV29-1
TGCAGCGTTTCACGGACTTACACCGGGGAGCTGTTTTTT
CSVSRTYTGELFF
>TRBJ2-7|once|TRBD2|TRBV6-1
TGTGCCAGCAGCCTAGCGGGGAGTCCTGAGCAGTACTTC
CASSLAGSPEQYF
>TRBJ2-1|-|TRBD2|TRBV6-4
TGTGCCAGCAGCGAGACTAGCGGGGGGCCCTACAATGAGCAGTTCTTC
CASSETSGGPYNEQFF
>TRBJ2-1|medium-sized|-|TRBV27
TGTGCCACCAGGGAAGGGAGCTCCTACAATGAGCAGTTCTTC
CATREGSSYNEQFF
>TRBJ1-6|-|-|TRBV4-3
TGCGCCAGCAGCCGAACAGGGAGCTCCTATAATTCACCCCTCCACTTT
CASSRTGSSYNSPLHF
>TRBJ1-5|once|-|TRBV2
TGTGCCAGCACCCGGGTCGGAGTTAGCAATCAGCCCCAGCATTTT
CASTRVGVSNQPQHF
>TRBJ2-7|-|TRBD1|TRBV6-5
TGTGCCAGCAGTTACTCGACAGGGGGGACCTACGAGCAGTACTTC
CASSYSTGGTYEQYF
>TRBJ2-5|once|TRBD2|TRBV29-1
TGCAGCGCTCTTCTTGCAAGCGGGGGGGCCTCCAAAGAGACCCAGTACTTC
CSALLASGGASKETQYF
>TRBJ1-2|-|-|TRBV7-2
TGTGCCAGCAGCTTAGACAGGGCTGGAGGCTACACCTTC
CASSLDRAGGYTF
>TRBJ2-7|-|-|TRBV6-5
TGTGCCAGCAGACAAGGGGGGGGCATCGACGAGCAGTACTTC
CASRQGGGIDEQYF
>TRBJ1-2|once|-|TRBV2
TGTGCCGAGGAGCCATCAGGGATCCAGGGCTACACCTTC
CAEEPSGIQGYTF